The 2 T cell receptor beta chains below were found in one sample sequenced in a study of blood T cell repertoires in COVID-19. The data were produced by immunoSEQ multiplex PCR, yet TCRdb's version contains in-frame clones alone and is incomplete. In the table there are 150,000 to 200,000 clones, almost 80% of which are singletons. The sequencing sample was made of peripheral blood. The receptor source for this set is a man in his 60s with active or convalescent COVID-19.

The chain is built from TRBV7-8 and TRBJ1-2; perhaps TRBD1 as D (5 bases). Per the germline V gene, CDR1 is SGHVS and CDR2 is FQNEAQ. The CDR3 totals 15 residues. The germline V and J ends were trimmed by 5 bases and 0 bases, with 13 bases remaining between them. This chain's CDR3 is CASSARREANYGYTF. The CDR3 region has the DNA TGTGCCAGCAGCGCCCGCAGGGAAGCTAACTATGGCTACACCTTC.

The chain is built from TRBV3-1 (or the pseudogene TRBV3-2) and TRBJ1-1, with 8 nucleotides matching TRBD1. Trimming at V came to 0 bases and at J to 2 bases, leaving 5 bases not matched to a gene. Germline V lookup: CDR1 LGHDT, CDR2 YNNKEL (reference sequence). This CDR3 contains 16 residues. Written as DNA, the CDR3 is TGTGCCAGCAGCCAAGACAGGGGGCGGGCCAACACTGAAGCTTTCTTT. Translating gives CASSQDRGRANTEAFF.